This is a list of T cell receptor beta chains from one sample in a study of blood T cell repertoires in COVID-19. Data came from immunoSEQ multiplex PCR; TCRdb stores just in-frame clones and leaves some out. The sample records some 320,000 clones, nearly 90% being singletons. Sequencing input: peripheral blood. These receptors were collected from a woman between 25 and 40 years old with COVID-19, enrolled during active disease. CDR3s include the opening cysteine and the closing phenylalanine or tryptophan. Fields, in order: J gene, V gene, clone size, D gene, CDR3 protein, CDR3 DNA. D genes are given only for firm matches. The listing skips clone size in some rows; elsewhere it reads once, few, many or a size class.

>TRBJ2-7|TRBV7-9|.|TRBD1
CASSPNPGQGTYEQYF
TGTGCCAGCAGCCCTAACCCTGGACAGGGAACCTACGAGCAGTACTTC
>TRBJ2-1|TRBV13|.|TRBD2
CASSLGRDYEQFF
TGTGCCAGCAGCTTGGGGAGGGATTATGAGCAGTTCTTC
>TRBJ1-2|TRBV9|.|TRBD1
CASSVEGALDGYTF
TGTGCCAGCAGCGTAGAGGGGGCTCTGGATGGCTACACCTTC
>TRBJ1-3|TRBV6-6|.|.
CASSRNRDRRSGNTIYF
TGTGCCAGCAGCCGAAACAGGGATAGGAGATCTGGAAACACCATATATTTT
>TRBJ2-1|TRBV5-8|.|TRBD1
CASSLATGGTYNEQFF
TGTGCCAGCAGCTTGGCCACAGGGGGGACCTACAATGAGCAGTTCTTC
>TRBJ1-1|TRBV29-1|.|.
CSTVGKGSNTEAFF
TGCAGCACCGTAGGCAAGGGGTCGAACACTGAAGCTTTCTTT
>TRBJ1-2|TRBV20-1|once|.
CSAALQGGYTF
TGCAGTGCTGCCCTGCAGGGTGGCTACACCTTC
>TRBJ2-5|TRBV3-1/TRBV3-2|.|.
CASSQGTNQETQYF
TGTGCCAGCAGCCAAGGCACAAACCAAGAGACCCAGTACTTC
>TRBJ2-3|TRBV5-5|.|.
CASSLARQNTDTQYF
TGTGCCAGCAGCTTGGCCAGACAGAACACAGATACGCAGTATTTT
>TRBJ1-3|TRBV7-9|.|.
CASSLGVAGNTIYF
TGTGCCAGCAGCTTAGGGGTAGCCGGAAACACCATATATTTT
>TRBJ2-1|TRBV6-5|.|.
CASSYRTADNEQFF
TGTGCCAGCAGTTACCGTACAGCCGACAATGAGCAGTTCTTC
>TRBJ2-7|TRBV18|.|.
CASSPLVGRDYEQYF
TGTGCCAGCTCACCCTTGGTGGGCCGGGACTACGAGCAGTACTTC
>TRBJ2-7|TRBV30|few|TRBD1
CACRGTGGGEQYF
TGTGCCTGCCGTGGGACAGGGGGCGGGGAGCAGTACTTC
>TRBJ1-1|TRBV5-1|.|TRBD1
CASSQNTGEVAFF
TGCGCCAGCAGCCAAAATACAGGGGAGGTGGCTTTCTTT
>TRBJ1-5|TRBV5-8|.|TRBD1
CASSLGTGNQPQHF
TGTGCCAGCAGCTTGGGGACAGGGAATCAGCCCCAGCATTTT
>TRBJ1-2|TRBV19|.|.
CASSINSGVLNYGYTF
TGTGCCAGTAGTATCAATTCAGGGGTTCTCAACTATGGCTACACCTTC
>TRBJ1-1|TRBV25-1|.|.
CASSELQGDEAFF
TGTGCCAGCAGTGAACTACAGGGCGATGAAGCTTTCTTT
>TRBJ1-2|TRBV12-3/TRBV12-4|.|TRBD1
CASSLGQPYGYTF
TGTGCCAGCAGCCTGGGACAGCCCTATGGCTACACCTTC
>TRBJ2-7|TRBV6-5|.|TRBD1
CASSYSGTDYEQYF
TGTGCCAGCAGTTACTCCGGGACAGACTACGAGCAGTACTTC
>TRBJ1-1|TRBV18|.|.
CASSSTADRALAFF
TGTGCCAGCTCGTCCACCGCTGACAGAGCTTTGGCTTTCTTT
>TRBJ1-1|TRBV6-5|.|.
CASSYSIAHSEAFF
TGTGCCAGCAGTTACTCGATTGCGCATTCTGAAGCTTTCTTT
>TRBJ2-7|TRBV5-1|.|.
CASSLRPGTMRSTSEQYF
TGCGCCAGCAGCTTACGACCCGGGACAATGAGGTCTACCTCCGAGCAGTACTTC
>TRBJ1-2|TRBV7-8|.|.
CASSLSGLSYGYTF
TGTGCCAGCAGCTTATCAGGGTTATCCTATGGCTACACCTTC
>TRBJ2-5|TRBV28|.|TRBD2
CASTPGLATPSWGGTQYF
TGTGCCAGCACCCCCGGACTAGCGACCCCATCGTGGGGCGGGACCCAGTACTTC
>TRBJ2-7|TRBV3-1/TRBV3-2|.|.
CASSQSWGPYEQYF
TGTGCCAGCAGCCAGAGTTGGGGGCCCTACGAGCAGTACTTC
>TRBJ1-2|TRBV11-2|.|TRBD1
CASSQQGSGYTF
TGTGCCAGCAGCCAACAGGGGAGTGGCTACACCTTC
>TRBJ2-4|TRBV6-1|.|.
CASSEGASYIQYF
TGTGCCAGCAGTGAAGGGGCGTCCTATATTCAGTACTTC
>TRBJ2-6|TRBV5-4|.|.
CASSLGRGSGANVLTF
TGTGCCAGCAGCTTGGGGAGGGGATCCGGGGCCAACGTCCTGACTTTC
>TRBJ2-4|TRBV9|few|TRBD1
CASSVQAGGRGKNIQYF
TGTGCCAGCAGCGTACAGGCAGGGGGAAGAGGCAAAAACATTCAGTACTTC
>TRBJ2-7|TRBV5-4|.|.
CASSLVLGTKTYEQYF
TGTGCCAGCAGCTTGGTATTAGGGACAAAAACCTACGAGCAGTACTTC
>TRBJ2-2|TRBV5-8|few|TRBD1
CASSLYKTTGVTGELFF
TGTGCCAGCAGCCTATATAAAACGACAGGGGTCACCGGGGAGCTGTTTTTT
>TRBJ2-3|TRBV6-5|.|.
CASSPGHYPTDTQYF
TGTGCCAGCAGTCCGGGACATTACCCCACAGATACGCAGTATTTT
>TRBJ1-1|TRBV19|.|.
CASSRRIGQLSDGAFF
TGTGCCAGTAGTAGGCGAATCGGACAGCTGAGCGACGGGGCTTTCTTT
>TRBJ2-3|TRBV3-1/TRBV3-2|.|TRBD2
CASSQPSGGAGDTQYF
TGTGCCAGCAGCCAACCCAGCGGGGGGGCTGGAGATACGCAGTATTTT
>TRBJ1-5|TRBV4-2|.|.
CASSQDLAEGLSNQPQHF
TGTGCCAGCAGCCAAGATCTGGCGGAGGGGTTGAGCAATCAGCCCCAGCATTTT
>TRBJ2-7|TRBV7-8|.|.
CASSLGSQIYEQYF
TGTGCCAGCAGCTTAGGTTCTCAGATCTACGAGCAGTACTTC
>TRBJ1-6|TRBV6-5|few|.
CASSWEVYNSPLHF
TGTGCCAGCAGTTGGGAGGTCTATAATTCACCCCTCCACTTT
>TRBJ1-1|TRBV7-2|once|.
CASSQDMNTEAFF
TGTGCCAGCAGCCAGGACATGAATACTGAAGCTTTCTTT
>TRBJ2-3|TRBV4-1|.|.
CASSQDLSIQGRTDTQYF
TGCGCCAGCAGCCAAGATCTTTCAATACAGGGACGCACAGATACGCAGTATTTT
>TRBJ2-5|TRBV3-1/TRBV3-2|.|TRBD2
CASSQLAGGPETQYF
TGTGCCAGCAGCCAATTAGCGGGGGGGCCGGAGACCCAGTACTTC
>TRBJ2-1|TRBV7-2|.|.
CASSSNLRQSNEQFF
TGTGCCAGCAGCTCCAACTTACGACAGTCAAATGAGCAGTTCTTC
>TRBJ1-4|TRBV6-5|few|TRBD1
CASGGTGGHIGKLFF
TGTGCCAGCGGGGGGACAGGGGGCCATATTGGAAAACTGTTTTTT
>TRBJ2-7|TRBV7-9|.|TRBD1
CASSSDGQGAWEQYF
TGTGCCAGCAGCTCCGACGGACAGGGGGCATGGGAGCAGTACTTC
>TRBJ1-4|TRBV5-4|.|.
CASSFEGSTNEKLFF
TGTGCCAGCAGCTTTGAGGGTTCAACTAATGAAAAACTGTTTTTT
>TRBJ1-2|TRBV29-1|.|.
CSVVEGLGGYTF
TGCAGCGTTGTAGAGGGGCTGGGTGGCTACACCTTC
>TRBJ2-7|TRBV6-4|once|TRBD1
CASLDRDYEQYF
TGTGCCAGCCTTGACAGGGACTACGAGCAGTACTTC
>TRBJ2-5|TRBV14|.|TRBD2
CASSKDLVAGDEKTQYF
TGTGCCAGCAGCAAAGACCTGGTAGCGGGGGATGAAAAGACCCAGTACTTC
>TRBJ2-2|TRBV19|.|.
CASKPYQGSYTGELFF
TGTGCCAGTAAACCCTACCAGGGGTCCTACACCGGGGAGCTGTTTTTT
>TRBJ1-1|TRBV6-5|.|.
CASTPPGHRTEAFF
TGTGCCAGCACCCCTCCCGGACATAGGACTGAAGCTTTCTTT
>TRBJ1-2|TRBV19|.|.
CASLSLAGMGFGYTF
TGTGCCAGTTTAAGTTTGGCAGGGATGGGGTTTGGCTACACCTTC
>TRBJ1-2|TRBV5-6|few|.
CASSLGSSYGYTF
TGTGCCAGCAGCTTGGGCAGTTCCTATGGCTACACCTTC
>TRBJ1-2|TRBV6-5|.|TRBD1
CASSSRQGAPRGYTF
TGTGCCAGCAGCTCCCGGCAGGGGGCGCCTAGGGGCTACACCTTC
>TRBJ1-5|TRBV7-9|.|.
CASSLDNSNQPQHF
TGTGCCAGCAGCTTAGACAATAGCAATCAGCCCCAGCATTTT
>TRBJ2-2|TRBV19|.|.
CASSIVGGTGELFF
TGTGCCAGTAGTATAGTAGGGGGCACCGGGGAGCTGTTTTTT
>TRBJ2-3|TRBV20-1|.|TRBD2
CSASPSSGRSTDTQYF
TGCAGTGCTAGTCCCTCCAGCGGGAGAAGCACAGATACGCAGTATTTT
>TRBJ2-5|TRBV18|.|.
CASSPGQSQYF
TGTGCCAGCTCACCCGGACAGTCCCAGTACTTC
>TRBJ2-3|TRBV7-9|.|.
CASSKRGRGEDTQYF
TGTGCCAGCAGCAAACGGGGCAGGGGAGAGGATACGCAGTATTTT
>TRBJ2-1|TRBV24-1|.|TRBD2
CATSDPGTSGVPNEQFF
TGTGCCACCAGTGATCCGGGGACTAGCGGGGTCCCCAATGAGCAGTTCTTC
>TRBJ2-5|TRBV5-1|.|TRBD1
CASSGQGQGETQYF
TGCGCCAGCAGTGGACAGGGGCAGGGTGAGACCCAGTACTTC